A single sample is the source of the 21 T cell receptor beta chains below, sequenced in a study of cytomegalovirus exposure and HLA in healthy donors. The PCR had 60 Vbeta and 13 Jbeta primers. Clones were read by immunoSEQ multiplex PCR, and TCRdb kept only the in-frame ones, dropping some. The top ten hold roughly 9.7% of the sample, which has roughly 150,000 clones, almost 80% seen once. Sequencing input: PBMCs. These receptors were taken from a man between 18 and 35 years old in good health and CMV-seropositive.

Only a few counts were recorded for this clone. For the CDR3, the DNA is TGTGCCATCAGTCCGACAGGGATGGCTGAAGCTTTCTTT. It translates to CAISPTGMAEAFF. This chain joins TRBV10-3 and TRBJ1-1; 7 bases align to TRBD1. V trimming: 5 bases; J trimming: 6 bases; junction bases outside the gene matches: 6. The CDR3 spans 13 residues. Per the germline V gene, CDR1 is ENHRY and CDR2 is SYGVKD.

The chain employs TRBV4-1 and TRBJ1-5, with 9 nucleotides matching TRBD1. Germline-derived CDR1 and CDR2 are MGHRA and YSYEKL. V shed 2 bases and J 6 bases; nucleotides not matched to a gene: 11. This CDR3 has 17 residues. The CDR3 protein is CASSQSELRTGVQPQHF. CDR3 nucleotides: TGCGCCAGCAGCCAATCTGAATTGCGGACAGGGGTTCAGCCCCAGCATTTT.

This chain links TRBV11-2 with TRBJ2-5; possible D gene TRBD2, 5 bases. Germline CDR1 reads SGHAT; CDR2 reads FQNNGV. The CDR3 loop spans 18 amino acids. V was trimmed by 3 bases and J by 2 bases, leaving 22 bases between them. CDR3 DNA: TGTGCCAGCAGCTTGATGCCTCCTCGGTGGAGGACGCAAGAGACCCAGTACTTC. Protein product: CASSLMPPRWRTQETQYF.

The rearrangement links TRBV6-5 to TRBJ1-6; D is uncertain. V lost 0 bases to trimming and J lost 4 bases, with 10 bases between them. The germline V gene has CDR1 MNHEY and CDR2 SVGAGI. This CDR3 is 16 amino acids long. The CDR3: CASSYSTRLYNSPLHF. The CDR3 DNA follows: TGTGCCAGCAGTTACTCCACGCGATTATATAATTCACCCCTCCACTTT.

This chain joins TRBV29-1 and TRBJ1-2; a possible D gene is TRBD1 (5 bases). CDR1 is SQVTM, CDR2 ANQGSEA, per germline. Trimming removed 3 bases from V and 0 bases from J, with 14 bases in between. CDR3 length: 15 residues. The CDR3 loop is CSVEVRGGANYGYTF. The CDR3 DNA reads TGCAGCGTTGAGGTAAGGGGTGGTGCTAACTATGGCTACACCTTC. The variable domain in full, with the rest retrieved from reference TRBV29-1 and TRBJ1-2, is SAVISQKPSRDICQRGTSLTIQCQVDSQVTMMFWYRQQPGQSLTLIATANQGSEATYESGFVIDKFPISRPNLTFSTLTVSNMSPEDSSIYLCSVEVRGGANYGYTFGSGTRLTVV.

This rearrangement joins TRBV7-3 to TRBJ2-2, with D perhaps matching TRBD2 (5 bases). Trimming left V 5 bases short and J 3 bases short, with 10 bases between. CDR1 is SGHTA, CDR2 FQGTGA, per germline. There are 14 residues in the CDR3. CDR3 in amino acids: CASSQRPDTGELFF. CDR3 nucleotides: TGTGCCAGCAGCCAGCGGCCGGACACCGGGGAGCTGTTTTTT.

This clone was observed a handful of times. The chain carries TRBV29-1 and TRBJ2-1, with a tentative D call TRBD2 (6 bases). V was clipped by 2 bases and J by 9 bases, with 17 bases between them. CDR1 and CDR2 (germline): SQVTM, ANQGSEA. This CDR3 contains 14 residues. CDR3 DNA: TGCAGCGTTGAACGGCGGGATAGCATTACTGAGCAGTTCTTC. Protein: CSVERRDSITEQFF.

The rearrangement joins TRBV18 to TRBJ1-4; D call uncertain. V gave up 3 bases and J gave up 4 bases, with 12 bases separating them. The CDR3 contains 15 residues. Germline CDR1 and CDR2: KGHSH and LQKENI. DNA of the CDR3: TGTGCCAGCTCACCGAGCGGGTCGGGTAATGAAAAACTGTTTTTT. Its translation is CASSPSGSGNEKLFF.

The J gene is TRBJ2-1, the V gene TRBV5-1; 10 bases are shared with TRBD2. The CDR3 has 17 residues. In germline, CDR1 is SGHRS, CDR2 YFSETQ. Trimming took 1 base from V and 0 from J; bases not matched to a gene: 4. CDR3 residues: CASSLIASGSSYNEQFF. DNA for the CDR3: TGCGCCAGCAGCTTGATAGCTAGCGGGAGCTCCTACAATGAGCAGTTCTTC.

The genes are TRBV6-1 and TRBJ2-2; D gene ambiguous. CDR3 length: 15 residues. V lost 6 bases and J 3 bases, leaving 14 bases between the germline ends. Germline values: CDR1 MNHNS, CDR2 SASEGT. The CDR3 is CASSGQTFYTGELFF. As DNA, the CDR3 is TGTGCCAGCAGCGGTCAAACTTTTTACACCGGGGAGCTGTTTTTT.

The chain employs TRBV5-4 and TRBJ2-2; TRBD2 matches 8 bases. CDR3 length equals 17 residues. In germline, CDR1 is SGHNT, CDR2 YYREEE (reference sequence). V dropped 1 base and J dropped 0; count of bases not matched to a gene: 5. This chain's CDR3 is CASSLREGGSNTGELFF. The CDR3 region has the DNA TGTGCCAGCAGCTTGCGGGAGGGGGGATCGAACACCGGGGAGCTGTTTTTT.

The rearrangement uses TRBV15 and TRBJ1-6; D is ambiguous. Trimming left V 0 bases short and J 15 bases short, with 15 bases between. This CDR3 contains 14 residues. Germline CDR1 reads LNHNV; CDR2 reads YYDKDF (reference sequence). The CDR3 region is CATSRDPLRAGLHF. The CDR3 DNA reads TGTGCCACCAGCAGAGATCCCCTAAGAGCCGGCCTCCACTTT.

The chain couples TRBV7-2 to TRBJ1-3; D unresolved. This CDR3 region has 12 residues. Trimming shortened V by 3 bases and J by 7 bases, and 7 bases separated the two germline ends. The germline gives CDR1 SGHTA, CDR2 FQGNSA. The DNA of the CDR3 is TGTGCCAGCAGCTTCCGCGGCAACACCATATATTTT. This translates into CASSFRGNTIYF. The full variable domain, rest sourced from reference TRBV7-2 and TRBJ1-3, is GAGVSQSPSNKVTEKGKDVELRCDPISGHTALYWYRQSLGQGLEFLIYFQGNSAPDKSGLPSDRFSAERTGGSVSTLTIQRTQQEDSAVYLCASSFRGNTIYFGEGSWLTVV.

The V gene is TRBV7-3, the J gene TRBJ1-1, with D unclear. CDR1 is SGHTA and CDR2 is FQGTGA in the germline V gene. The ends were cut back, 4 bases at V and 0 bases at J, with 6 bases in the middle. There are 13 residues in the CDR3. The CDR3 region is CASSSGMNTEAFF. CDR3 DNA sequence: TGTGCCAGCAGCTCCGGGATGAACACTGAAGCTTTCTTT.

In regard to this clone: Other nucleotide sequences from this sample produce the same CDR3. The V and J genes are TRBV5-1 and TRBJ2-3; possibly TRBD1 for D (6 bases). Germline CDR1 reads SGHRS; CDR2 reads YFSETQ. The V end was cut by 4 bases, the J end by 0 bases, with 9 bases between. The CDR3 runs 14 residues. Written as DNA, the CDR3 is TGCGCCAGCAGCCTAGGACAGAGCACAGATACGCAGTATTTT. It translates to CASSLGQSTDTQYF.

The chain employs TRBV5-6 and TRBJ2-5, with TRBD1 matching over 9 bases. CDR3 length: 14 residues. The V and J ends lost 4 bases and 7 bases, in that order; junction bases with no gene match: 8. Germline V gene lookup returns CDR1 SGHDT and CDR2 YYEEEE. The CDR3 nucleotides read TGTGCCAGCAGCCCGGAGGGACAGGGCAGGACCCAGTACTTC. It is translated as CASSPEGQGRTQYF.

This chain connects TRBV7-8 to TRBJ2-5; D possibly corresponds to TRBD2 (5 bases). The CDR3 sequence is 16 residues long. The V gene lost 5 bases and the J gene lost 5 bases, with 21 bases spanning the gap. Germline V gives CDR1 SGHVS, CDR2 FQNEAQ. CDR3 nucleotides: TGTGCCAGCAGCGCCCTCGGAGAGGGTTTGAGGGAGACCCAGTACTTC. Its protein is CASSALGEGLRETQYF.

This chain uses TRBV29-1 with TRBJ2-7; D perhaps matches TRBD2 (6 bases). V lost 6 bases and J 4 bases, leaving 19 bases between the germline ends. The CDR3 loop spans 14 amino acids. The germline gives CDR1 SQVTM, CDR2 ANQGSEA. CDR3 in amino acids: CSVKGRRGGYEQYF. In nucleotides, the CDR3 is TGCAGCGTAAAAGGACGGCGGGGCGGGTACGAGCAGTACTTC.

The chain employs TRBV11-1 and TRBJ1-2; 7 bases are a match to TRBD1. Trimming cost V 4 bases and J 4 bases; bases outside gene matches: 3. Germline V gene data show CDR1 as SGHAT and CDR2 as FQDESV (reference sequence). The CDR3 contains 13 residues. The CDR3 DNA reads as TGTGCCAGCAGCTCGACAGGGCCCTATGGCTACACCTTC. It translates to CASSSTGPYGYTF.

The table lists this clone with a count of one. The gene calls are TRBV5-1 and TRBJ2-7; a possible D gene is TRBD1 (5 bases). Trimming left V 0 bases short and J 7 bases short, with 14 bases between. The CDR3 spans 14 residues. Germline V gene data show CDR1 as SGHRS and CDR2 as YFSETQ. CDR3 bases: TGCGCCAGCAGCTTGGGGTGGGGCTCCGGGGAGCAGTACTTC. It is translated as CASSLGWGSGEQYF.

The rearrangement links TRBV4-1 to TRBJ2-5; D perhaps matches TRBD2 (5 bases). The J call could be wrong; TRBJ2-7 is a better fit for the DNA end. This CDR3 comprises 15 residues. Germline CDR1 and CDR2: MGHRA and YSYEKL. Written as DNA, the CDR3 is TGCGCCAGCAGCCCACCCCGCGCGGGTACCTACGAGCAGTACTTC. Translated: CASSPPRAGTYEQYF.